The 27 T cell receptor beta chains listed next were all sequenced from one sample in a study of T cells in Graves' hyperthyroidism and ophthalmopathy (dated by TCRdb to about 2019). The library was obtained by multiplex PCR. Instrument used: Illumina HiSeq 2000. Amplification of TCR beta CDR3 regions was carried out from RNA transcripts. A first-round RT-PCR of the TCR CDR3 used the HTBI primer set with the Qiagen OneStep RT-PCR kit. TCRdb applied fastp at Q25 and MiXCR to the public reads, then kept only in-frame beta chains. Each CDR3 protein appears once, grouped with its most common genes and DNA. A total of about 350,000 distinct CDR3 sequences appear in this sample, approximately 18% of them only once. The top ten clones comprise around 15% of the sample. Sequencing was done on a sample of blood. The receptors derive from a woman aged 40 to 50 with Graves' ophthalmopathy.

This clonotype came up many times. V usage is TRBV12-3 or TRBV12-4 and J usage is TRBJ1-3; 9 bases map to TRBD1. The V gene end was trimmed by 6 bases and the J gene end by 2 bases; junction bases not matched to a gene: 14. CDR3 length: 18 amino acids. The CDR3 DNA follows: TGTGCCAGCAGGCTAGGAGGGGGACAGGGTGGGACTGGAAACACCATATATTTT. This encodes CASRLGGGQGGTGNTIYF.

This clonotype was picked up many times. This chain connects TRBV5-1 to TRBJ1-1; D gene unclear. The CDR3 runs 13 residues. The ends were cut back, 2 bases at V and 1 base at J, with 6 bases in the middle. Germline V gene data show CDR1 as SGHRS and CDR2 as YFSETQ. The CDR3 loop is CASSFAPNTEAFF. CDR3 coding DNA: TGCGCCAGCAGCTTTGCCCCGAACACTGAAGCTTTCTTT.

This clonotype was counted ten times or more. This chain links TRBV2 with TRBJ1-2; D possibly corresponds to TRBD1 (5 bases). The V gene's germline CDR1 is SNHLY and CDR2 FYNNEI. V gave up 2 bases and J gave up 6 bases, with 16 bases separating them. This CDR3 is 15 amino acids long. CDR3 protein: CASSENHRGDDGYTF. Here the CDR3 DNA reads TGTGCCAGCAGTGAAAATCACCGGGGGGATGATGGCTACACCTTC.

This clonotype was seen many times. The chain combines TRBV29-1 with TRBJ1-2; D is perhaps TRBD1 (5 bases). This CDR3 comprises 12 residues. Per the germline V gene, CDR1 is SQVTM and CDR2 is ANQGSEA. Trimming left V 3 bases short and J 5 bases short, with 10 bases between. CDR3: CSVDGGWYGYTF. The CDR3 DNA sequence: TGCAGCGTTGATGGGGGATGGTATGGCTACACCTTC.

This clonotype came up many times. The chain couples TRBV7-3 to TRBJ2-5; D unclear. Germline CDR1 and CDR2: SGHTA and FQGTGA. Trimming cost V 5 bases and J 1 base, with 8 bases left between them. The CDR3 is 13 amino acids. This chain's CDR3 is CASSQTPQETQYF. CDR3 bases: TGTGCCAGCAGCCAAACCCCCCAAGAGACCCAGTACTTC. The full variable domain, its missing parts supplied by reference TRBV7-3 and TRBJ2-5, is GAGVSQTPSNKVTEKGKYVELRCDPISGHTALYWYRQSLGQGPEFLIYFQGTGAADDSGLPNDRFFAVRPEGSVSTLKIQRTERGDSAVYLCASSQTPQETQYFGPGTRLLVL.

This clonotype was observed many times. The chain has TRBV20-1 and TRBJ2-7; D is unresolved. CDR1 and CDR2 (germline): DFQATT, SNEGSKA (reference sequence). V was cut by 3 bases and J by 6 bases, with 18 bases left in between. The CDR3 is 14 residues long. This chain's CDR3 is CSARVPGASGEQYF. The CDR3 nucleotides read TGCAGTGCTAGGGTCCCAGGCGCCTCTGGCGAGCAGTACTTC.

At least ten counts were recorded for this clonotype. The chain uses TRBV6-5 and TRBJ2-7, with 9 bases that match TRBD1. V lost 4 bases to trimming and J lost 3 bases; unmatched junction nucleotides: 7. Germline V gene lookup returns CDR1 MNHEY and CDR2 SVGAGI. The CDR3 runs to 15 residues. This CDR3 is CASSWGQGNFYEQYF. CDR3 coding DNA: TGTGCCAGCAGTTGGGGACAGGGTAATTTCTACGAGCAGTACTTC.

The chain links TRBV5-1 to TRBJ1-1; D gene uncertain. The CDR3 length is 14 residues. Germline V CDR1 and CDR2: SGHRS, YFSETQ. Between the trimmed V and J ends, which lost 4 bases and 1 base, there was a span of 11 bases. CDR3 in amino acids: CASSLTQQNTEAFF. The CDR3 coding sequence is TGCGCCAGCAGCCTAACTCAGCAGAACACTGAAGCTTTCTTT.

A word on this clonotype: A much more abundant neighbour one base away suggests this may be a read error. The final CDR3 position lacks the conserved phenylalanine or tryptophan, pointing to a likely read error. The genes are TRBV5-1 and TRBJ2-7, with a weak D call TRBD1 (6 bases). The V and J ends lost 3 bases and 3 bases respectively, with 16 bases between them. CDR1 SGHRS and CDR2 YFSETQ come from the germline V gene. The CDR3 contains 15 residues. The CDR3 bases are TGCGCCAGCAGCTCGCTTGGGGGCAGTCTCTACGAGCAGTACCTC. It is translated as CASSSLGGSLYEQYL.

The V call is TRBV24-1, the J call TRBJ2-2; possibly TRBD2 for D (6 bases). Germline-derived CDR1 and CDR2 are KGHDR and SFDVKD. V lost 8 bases to trimming and J lost 2 bases, with 8 bases between them. This CDR3 region has 13 residues. The CDR3 coding sequence is TGTGCCACCACCGGGAGTAACACCGGGGAGCTGTTTTTT. It codes for CATTGSNTGELFF.

This clonotype was seen ten or more times. The gene calls are TRBV12-3 or TRBV12-4 and TRBJ2-5; D possibly corresponds to TRBD2 (5 bases). Trimming left V 3 bases short and J 1 base short, with 9 bases between. The CDR3 has 14 residues. CDR3 nucleotides: TGTGCCAGCAGTTTGCTGGCGGGCCAAGAGACCCAGTACTTC. Amino acid sequence: CASSLLAGQETQYF.

This clonotype showed up many times. The chain joins TRBV30 to TRBJ1-1; 7 bases map to TRBD1. After removal of 1 base from V and 1 base from J, the junction contained 0 bases not matched to a gene. Per the germline V gene, CDR1 is GTSNPN and CDR2 is SVGIG (reference sequence). The length of the CDR3 is 13 residues. CDR3 region: CAWSGQGNTEAFF. CDR3 in DNA: TGTGCCTGGAGTGGACAGGGGAACACTGAAGCTTTCTTT.

This clonotype has at least ten counts. The chain uses TRBV20-1 and TRBJ2-7, with D possibly being TRBD1 or TRBD2 (5 bases each). Germline CDR1 reads DFQATT; CDR2 reads SNEGSKA (reference sequence). The CDR3 sequence is 15 residues long. Deletions cut 4 bases from V and 3 bases from J, with 19 bases between. CDR3 protein: CSAKKELGPYYEQYF. Here the CDR3 DNA reads TGCAGTGCTAAAAAAGAACTGGGACCCTACTACGAGCAGTACTTC.

This clonotype was detected ten times or more. This rearrangement joins TRBV5-1 to TRBJ2-2, with 7 bases that match TRBD2. The CDR3 has 16 residues. Trimming took 1 base from V and 4 from J; bases not matched to a gene: 7. Germline V CDR1 and CDR2: SGHRS, YFSETQ. CDR3 sequence (DNA): TGCGCCAGCAGCTTGAGGGCTGGCGGGAGCACCGGGGAGCTGTTTTTT. Translation: CASSLRAGGSTGELFF.

This clonotype was detected ten times or more. The rearrangement joins TRBV12-3 or TRBV12-4 to TRBJ2-5; 7 nucleotides line up with TRBD2. There are 14 residues in the CDR3. V dropped 6 bases and J dropped 2; count of bases not matched to a gene: 6. CDR3 amino acids: CASRSSGVQETQYF. As DNA, the CDR3 is TGTGCCAGCAGGTCAAGCGGGGTTCAAGAGACCCAGTACTTC.

In its sample, this clonotype was seen a few times. V usage is TRBV12-3 or TRBV12-4 and J usage is TRBJ2-2; D unclear. This CDR3 region has 12 residues. V was shortened by 6 bases and J by 10 bases, with 12 bases between the two germline ends. CDR3 nucleotide sequence: TGTGCCAGCAGCCCACCTGTAGTGGAGCTGTTTTTT. This gives the protein CASSPPVVELFF.

This clonotype was detected ten times or more. The chain couples TRBV10-3 to TRBJ2-5, with D perhaps TRBD1 (5 bases). Germline V CDR1 and CDR2: ENHRY, SYGVKD. The V end was cut by 5 bases, the J end by 5 bases, with 9 bases between. This CDR3 has 12 amino acids. For the CDR3, the DNA is TGTGCCATCAGTAAGGGGATCGAGACCCAGTACTTC. This encodes CAISKGIETQYF.

This clonotype was seen ten or more times. The rearrangement uses TRBV28 and TRBJ2-5; D is unclear. Germline CDR1 reads MDHEN; CDR2 reads SYDVKM. The CDR3 sequence is 14 residues long. Trimming took off 1 base at V and 1 base at J, with 7 bases between the two ends. CDR3 sequence (DNA): TGTGCCAGCAGTTTATTAGTAATCCAAGAGACCCAGTACTTC. It is translated as CASSLLVIQETQYF.

This clonotype was observed at least ten times. The gene calls are TRBV28 and TRBJ2-5, with D perhaps TRBD1 or TRBD2 (5 bases each). The length of the CDR3 is 14 residues. Per germline, CDR1 MDHEN and CDR2 SYDVKM. Trimming pared 2 bases from V and 5 bases from J, leaving 12 bases between. The CDR3 sequence: CASSLSGTPETQYF. The CDR3 bases are TGTGCCAGCAGTTTAAGTGGGACCCCGGAGACCCAGTACTTC.

The J gene is TRBJ1-2, the V gene TRBV6-5; D not resolved. Germline loops: CDR1 MNHEY, CDR2 SVGAGI. V shed 0 bases and J shed 4 bases, with 9 bases lying between them. CDR3 length: 14 amino acids. The CDR3 is CASSYSRGSYGYTF. As DNA, the CDR3 is TGTGCCAGCAGTTACTCGCGCGGATCCTATGGCTACACCTTC.

This clonotype came up a few times. This sequence joins TRBV28 and TRBJ2-7; D remains unclear. Germline V gives CDR1 MDHEN, CDR2 SYDVKM. This CDR3 is 14 amino acids long. V was trimmed by 3 bases and J by 2 bases, leaving 11 bases between them. The CDR3: CASSFGVLAYEQYF. The DNA of the CDR3 is TGTGCCAGCAGTTTTGGGGTCCTAGCCTACGAGCAGTACTTC. Full variable domain (rest looked up from reference TRBV28 and TRBJ2-7): DVKVTQSSRYLVKRTGEKVFLECVQDMDHENMFWYRQDPGLGLRLIYFSYDVKMKEKGDIPEGYSVSREKKERFSLILESASTNQTSMYLCASSFGVLAYEQYFGPGTRLTVT.

This clonotype was seen more than once but under ten times. The V and J genes are TRBV5-3 and TRBJ1-1; D remains unclear. TRBV5-3 is flagged as an ORF with uncertain function. The CDR3 contains 11 residues. CDR3 nucleotides: TGTGTCAGCAGCTTGGGGAGTGAAGCTTTCTTT. Residues: CVSSLGSEAFF.

This clonotype came up many times. V gene TRBV13 combines with J gene TRBJ2-2, with unresolved D. Trimming removed 5 bases from V and 4 bases from J, with 14 bases in between. This CDR3 has 15 residues. Germline V CDR1 and CDR2: PRHDT, FYEKMQ (reference sequence). Here the CDR3 DNA reads TGTGCCAGCAGCACCGGCCGGCGGTTCACCGGGGAGCTGTTTTTT. Translating it yields CASSTGRRFTGELFF.

This clonotype was observed at least ten times. V usage is TRBV4-1 and J usage is TRBJ2-7; D possibly corresponds to TRBD1 (6 bases). V was clipped by 2 bases and J by 4 bases, with 15 bases between them. The germline CDR1 and CDR2 sequences are MGHRA and YSYEKL. The CDR3 is 15 amino acids. CDR3 amino acids: CASSQTTGTQYEQYF. The CDR3, as DNA: TGCGCCAGCAGCCAAACTACCGGGACACAATACGAGCAGTACTTC.

This clonotype has just a few counts. The J gene is TRBJ2-7, the V gene TRBV2; 7 nucleotides align to TRBD1. The length of the CDR3 is 13 residues. Losses at the gene ends were 7 bases for V and 4 bases for J; bases not matched to a gene: 7. Germline CDR1 and CDR2: SNHLY and FYNNEI. The CDR3 sequence: CASKGQMGYEQYF. The CDR3 region has the DNA TGTGCCAGCAAGGGACAGATGGGATACGAGCAGTACTTC.

For the CDR3, the DNA is TGCAGTGCCACCGGACTGGTACAAGAGACCCAGTACTTC. Its translation: CSATGLVQETQYF. This chain uses TRBV20-1 with TRBJ2-5; the D gene is possibly TRBD2 (5 bases). Germline V CDR1 and CDR2: DFQATT, SNEGSKA (reference sequence). The CDR3 is 13 amino acids. V was pared by 6 bases and J by 2 bases, with 13 bases between.

Comment on this clonotype: The conserved phenylalanine or tryptophan normally closing the CDR3 is absent here, so this likely arose from a read error. The chain employs TRBV7-2 and TRBJ2-7, with D perhaps matching TRBD1 or TRBD2 (5 bases each). Germline V gene lookup returns CDR1 SGHTA and CDR2 FQGNSA. The CDR3 covers 12 residues. Between the trimmed V and J ends, which lost 4 bases and 5 bases, there was a span of 9 bases. This CDR3 is CASSSVGDEQYI. CDR3 DNA sequence: TGTGCCAGCAGCTCGGTGGGGGACGAGCAGTACATC.